The 15 T cell receptor beta chains reported below all come from one sample, sequenced in a study of blood T cell repertoires in COVID-19. Generated by immunoSEQ multiplex PCR, the TCRdb table keeps only in-frame clones and is missing some. The repertoire holds 150,000 to 200,000 clones, with around three quarters as singletons. Material: PBMCs or T cells enriched from blood (not recorded which). The receptors were sampled from a woman in her forties or fifties with acute COVID-19.

V is TRBV4-1 and J is TRBJ1-2, with no clear D. The ends were cut back, 1 base at V and 8 bases at J, with 20 bases in the middle. The germline V gene encodes CDR1 MGHRA and CDR2 YSYEKL. CDR3 length: 16 residues. Here the CDR3 reads CASSQAVPRGTGGYTF. Written as DNA, the CDR3 is TGCGCCAGCAGCCAAGCCGTCCCTCGGGGAACGGGGGGCTACACCTTC.

The chain joins TRBV27 to TRBJ2-2, with 10 bases identical to TRBD2. J was trimmed by 1 base and V by 5 bases; bases with no gene match: 7. This CDR3 has 17 residues. Per the germline V gene, CDR1 is MNHEY and CDR2 is SMNVEV (reference sequence). Written as DNA, the CDR3 is TGTGCCAGCAGTCGGATTAGCGGGGGGCTGAACACCGGGGAGCTGTTTTTT. It specifies CASSRISGGLNTGELFF.

The gene calls are TRBV6-5 and TRBJ2-7; 10 bases are a match to TRBD1. Germline CDR1 and CDR2: MNHEY and SVGAGI. V shed 11 bases, J shed 6 bases, and the junction held 10 bases outside the gene matches. CDR3 size: 13 residues. As DNA, the CDR3 is TGTGCCGGGACGGGGACAGGGGTCCTCGAGCAGTACGTC. Its protein product is CAGTGTGVLEQYV.

The gene calls are TRBV19 and TRBJ1-1; the match to TRBD1 covers 12 bases. The CDR3 spans 15 residues. The junction had 5 bases not matched to a gene; V was cut back by 5 bases and J by 4 bases. Germline V gives CDR1 LNHDA, CDR2 SQIVND (reference sequence). The CDR3 DNA follows: TGTGCCAGTAGTCTTGGGACAGGGGGCTCCACTGAAGCTTTCTTT. Encoded protein: CASSLGTGGSTEAFF.

The chain has TRBV28 and TRBJ1-2, with a weak D call TRBD1 (5 bases). The germline gives CDR1 MDHEN, CDR2 SYDVKM. V was trimmed by 1 base and J by 4 bases, leaving 10 bases between them. The CDR3 runs 14 residues. The CDR3 here is CASSLSWGVYGYTF. The CDR3 DNA reads TGTGCCAGCAGTTTATCCTGGGGGGTCTATGGCTACACCTTC.

The gene calls are TRBV6-5 and TRBJ1-4; TRBD1 is a possible D gene (5 bases). Germline V gene lookup returns CDR1 MNHEY and CDR2 SVGAGI. Trimming removed 8 bases from V and 1 base from J, with 14 bases in between. CDR3 size: 15 residues. CDR3 DNA sequence: TGTGCCAGCCGACGGGGGGGGGTAACTAATGAAAAACTGTTTTTT. Protein: CASRRGGVTNEKLFF.

The chain employs TRBV6-5 and TRBJ1-1; D not resolved. CDR3 length equals 15 residues. With 6 bases removed from V and 1 base from J, the gap between germline ends came to 15 bases. Germline V CDR1 and CDR2: MNHEY, SVGAGI. The CDR3 DNA reads as TGTGCCAGCAGCCTCCCGGGCCGGGGGAACACTGAAGCTTTCTTT. This sequence encodes CASSLPGRGNTEAFF.

The V and J genes are TRBV3-1 (or the pseudogene TRBV3-2) and TRBJ1-5; no reliable D call. CDR1 and CDR2 from the germline V gene are LGHDT and YNNKEL (reference sequence). The V end lost 4 bases, the J end lost 1 base, and 8 bases lay between the germline ends. The CDR3 runs to 14 residues. The CDR3 sequence is CASSPLGSNQPQHF. The CDR3 nucleotides read TGTGCCAGCAGCCCCCTCGGGAGCAATCAGCCCCAGCATTTT.

This clone was seen a few times. CDR3 loop: CASSQEARDNEQFF. The CDR3 DNA reads TGTGCCAGCAGCCAAGAGGCCAGGGACAATGAGCAGTTCTTC. This sequence joins TRBV4-2 and TRBJ2-1, with D perhaps TRBD1 (5 bases). The CDR3 runs 14 residues. Trimming cost V 0 bases and J 5 bases, with 8 bases left between them. In germline, CDR1 is LGHNA, CDR2 YNFKEQ.

The chain recombines TRBV18 with TRBJ1-6; 7 nucleotides match TRBD1. The V segment lost 3 bases and the J segment 11 bases; nucleotides outside the gene matches: 10. The V gene's germline CDR1 is KGHSH and CDR2 LQKENI. The CDR3 covers 15 residues. Here the CDR3 DNA reads TGTGCCAGCTCACCGACCCAGGGGGAGAGGCCACCCCTCCACTTT. It codes for CASSPTQGERPPLHF.

CDR3 sequence (DNA): TGTGCCAGCAGTTACGAACCTTTGGCTAGCACCGGGGAGCTGTTTTTT. Amino acid sequence: CASSYEPLASTGELFF. V is TRBV6-5 and J is TRBJ2-2; D gene ambiguous. The ends were cut back, 2 bases at V and 4 bases at J, with 14 bases in the middle. Germline CDR1 MNHEY, CDR2 SVGAGI. The CDR3 covers 16 residues.

This clone appeared a single time. The V and J genes are TRBV10-1 and TRBJ2-3; maybe TRBD1 (6 bases). Germline-derived CDR1 and CDR2 are WNHNN and SYGVQD (reference sequence). The V end lost 3 bases, the J end lost 1 base, and 14 bases lay between the germline ends. The CDR3 spans 16 residues. As DNA, the CDR3 is TGCGCCAGCAGTGAAGCCGTGGGGGCCGGCACAGATACGCAGTATTTT. Translating it yields CASSEAVGAGTDTQYF.

This chain connects TRBV18 to TRBJ2-5, with D possibly being TRBD2 (6 bases). V was pared by 1 base and J by 2 bases, with 8 bases between. Germline-derived CDR1 and CDR2 are KGHSH and LQKENI. The CDR3 totals 14 residues. In DNA, the CDR3 is TGTGCCAGCTCACCACGGGGAGGTCAAGAGACCCAGTACTTC. Protein: CASSPRGGQETQYF.

This clone showed up just once. This rearrangement joins TRBV5-1 to TRBJ2-2; D perhaps matches TRBD2 (5 bases). The CDR3 totals 13 residues. Germline-derived CDR1 and CDR2 are SGHRS and YFSETQ. V was shortened by 0 bases and J by 11 bases, with 11 bases between the two germline ends. CDR3 sequence (DNA): TGCGCCAGCAGCTTGGACGGGCCGGGAGAGCTGTTTTTT. This sequence encodes CASSLDGPGELFF.

The chain couples TRBV5-1 to TRBJ2-2; 7 bases map to TRBD1. CDR3 size: 18 residues. J was trimmed by 1 base and V by 0 bases; bases with no gene match: 9. Germline CDR1 SGHRS, CDR2 YFSETQ. CDR3 sequence reads: CASSLAFVGQENTGELFF. The CDR3 DNA sequence: TGCGCCAGCAGCTTGGCCTTTGTAGGACAGGAGAACACCGGGGAGCTGTTTTTT.